This T cell receptor beta chain emerged from a study of T-cell reconstitution after alpha-beta-depleted transplantation in children. Overall study findings and caveats: T-cell numbers and diversity one year post-transplant derived largely from freshly generated T cells. Recipient T cells and thymic progenitors that survived were the source of the high TCRbeta diversity seen at day 60 in some patients.

Concerning this clonotype itself: The target antigen is unknown.

The TCRbeta library incorporated unique molecular identifiers. MiXCR, run by TCRdb on the PCR reads, gives a single entry per CDR3 protein. The sample records about 440,000 distinct CDR3 sequences, roughly 44% being singletons. Germline CDR1 is MNHEY and CDR2 is SVGAGI. The CDR3 has 14 amino acids. Germline trimming cut 7 bases from V and 1 base from J; bases unmatched to any gene: 4. The sequence came from a girl aged 2 to 10 with aplastic anemia, due to receive a stem cell transplant. The V call is TRBV6-5, the J call TRBJ2-7; 10 bases are shared with TRBD2. The sequenced sample was PBMCs, obtained before TCRalphabeta/CD19-depleted stem cell transplant. The CDR3, as DNA: TGTGCCAGCAATTTAGCGGGGGGTTCCTACGAGCAGTACTTC. Translated: CASNLAGGSYEQYF.